These 2 T cell receptor beta chains originate from one sample sequenced in a study of cytomegalovirus exposure and HLA in healthy donors. The study ran its PCR with 60 Vbeta and 13 Jbeta primers. Method: immunoSEQ multiplex PCR; TCRdb's copy keeps in-frame clones and lacks some. The top ten clones hold 6% to 9.5% of a sample with some 71,000 clones, about 67% of them seen once. Sequences were obtained from PBMCs. Every receptor here comes from a man aged 35 to 55 in good health and CMV-seropositive.

This clone was recorded a few times. The chain links TRBV27 to TRBJ2-3; 9 bases are a match to TRBD2. CDR1 MNHEY and CDR2 SMNVEV come from the germline V gene (reference sequence). The CDR3 is 15 residues long. Trimming cost V 5 bases and J 1 base; bases outside gene matches: 4. For the CDR3, the DNA is TGTGCCAGCAGTGCCTCTAGCGGGGGCACAGATACGCAGTATTTT. Residues: CASSASSGGTDTQYF.

The rearrangement uses TRBV5-1 and TRBJ2-1; 11 nucleotides agree with TRBD2. Germline V gene data show CDR1 as SGHRS and CDR2 as YFSETQ. V dropped 2 bases and J dropped 8; count of bases not matched to a gene: 6. The CDR3 loop spans 15 amino acids. Written as DNA, the CDR3 is TGCGCCAGCAGCTTTCTAGCGGGGGGTGACCATGAGCAGTTCTTC. Encoded protein: CASSFLAGGDHEQFF.